This TCR beta chain was profiled in a study of T cell responses to AZD1222 COVID-19 vaccine. Study-level findings and limits: Spike-spanning, vaccine-associated CD4 TCRs were dominant at 160-218 and 743-854. Females outnumbered males among donors, who were mostly white British; clonal diversity was possibly underestimated.

Here immunoSEQ multiplex PCR was the method, and the copy in TCRdb shows in-frame clones only, minus some. The repertoire holds about 100,000 clones, with roughly 89% as singletons. Of note for this clone: Its antigen is not known.

CDR1 SGHTA and CDR2 FQGNSA come from the germline V gene. Deletions cut 3 bases from V and 1 base from J, with 15 bases between. The CDR3 contains 16 residues. The sequence came from an adult in good health. The chain recombines TRBV7-2 with TRBJ1-1, with D tentatively TRBD1 (5 bases). Specimen: peripheral blood, collected on day 0 of AZD1222 vaccination. In DNA form, the CDR3 reads TGTGCCAGCAGCTTCGGAACCAGGGTCGCGAACACTGAAGCTTTCTTT. Residues: CASSFGTRVANTEAFF.